This TCR beta chain was sequenced for a study of technical replicates of blood from a handful of donors. Produced via immunoSEQ multiplex PCR; TCRdb's table is partial and in-frame only. Of around 100,000 clones listed, over 90% are singletons. The germline V gene has CDR1 SNHLY and CDR2 FYNNEI. The ends were cut back, 5 bases at V and 0 bases at J, with 18 bases in the middle. CDR3 length: 17 residues. V is TRBV2 and J is TRBJ2-3; tentatively, D is TRBD1 (6 bases). The sequencing input was T cells isolated from PBMCs. The clonotype comes from a human donor in good health. The CDR3 nucleotides read TGTGCCAGCAGTTATCCCTTGACAGGTTATAGCACAGATACGCAGTATTTT. This gives the protein CASSYPLTGYSTDTQYF.